These 8 T cell receptor beta chains were all obtained from the same sample, sequenced in a study of OX40 agonist ivuxolimab in advanced cancers. The protocol was immunoSEQ multiplex PCR, while the TCRdb copy is restricted to in-frame clones and leaves out a portion. This repertoire shows roughly 100,000 clones, 90% found once; its top ten account for roughly 1.6%. The sample in question was CD4+ or CD8+ T cells sorted from blood, obtained in a trial of the OX40 agonist ivuxolimab. The receptor set was obtained from an adult with an advanced solid tumor such as melanoma, head and neck, liver or kidney cancer.

This chain joins TRBV5-1 and TRBJ1-1; D is unresolved. Germline CDR1 SGHRS, CDR2 YFSETQ. V lost 0 bases and J lost 1, with 10 bases in between. CDR3 size: 15 residues. The CDR3 here is CASSLEARENTEAFF. CDR3 bases: TGCGCCAGCAGCTTGGAAGCCCGTGAGAACACTGAAGCTTTCTTT.

This clone has more than one count but fewer than ten. The V gene is TRBV30, the J gene TRBJ1-1; D call uncertain. V was pared by 4 bases and J by 1 base, with 7 bases between. The germline V gene encodes CDR1 GTSNPN and CDR2 SVGIG (reference sequence). CDR3 length equals 12 residues. As DNA, the CDR3 is TGTGCCTGGACGAGGGAGAACACTGAAGCTTTCTTT. Its translation: CAWTRENTEAFF.

This chain connects TRBV28 to TRBJ1-5; D remains ambiguous. The CDR3 sequence is 13 residues long. Germline V gives CDR1 MDHEN, CDR2 SYDVKM. V was cut by 7 bases and J by 2 bases, with 9 bases left in between. The CDR3 sequence: CASTETRNQPQHF. CDR3 nucleotide sequence: TGTGCCAGCACAGAGACCCGCAATCAGCCCCAGCATTTT.

The chain has TRBV6-5 and TRBJ2-1, with 9 nucleotides matching TRBD2. The CDR3 covers 15 residues. From germline, CDR1 is MNHEY and CDR2 SVGAGI. Germline trimming cut 6 bases from V and 2 bases from J; bases unmatched to any gene: 5. This CDR3 reads CASSETSGPYNEQFF. The CDR3 DNA sequence: TGTGCCAGCAGCGAGACTAGCGGACCCTACAATGAGCAGTTCTTC.

This rearrangement joins TRBV9 to TRBJ2-3; D is perhaps TRBD1 (6 bases). The V and J ends lost 3 bases and 10 bases respectively, with 12 bases between them. Germline CDR1 reads SGDLS; CDR2 reads YYNGEE. The CDR3 covers 12 residues. Here the CDR3 DNA reads TGTGCCAGCAGCGCGCAGGGGAGCCCGCAGTATTTT. Translation gives CASSAQGSPQYF.

The chain employs TRBV15 and TRBJ1-5; D remains unclear. Trimming pared 0 bases from V and 10 bases from J, leaving 25 bases between. The CDR3 is 18 residues long. CDR1 is LNHNV and CDR2 is YYDKDF in the germline V gene (reference sequence). As DNA, the CDR3 is TGTGCCACCAGCAGAGATTTGCTGATACGGACCCCGAGGGATCCCCAGCATTTT. This gives the protein CATSRDLLIRTPRDPQHF. The full variable domain, with the rest looked up from reference TRBV15 and TRBJ1-5, is DAMVIQNPRYQVTQFGKPVTLSCSQTLNHNVMYWYQQKSSQAPKLLFHYYDKDFNNEADTPDNFQSRRPNTSFCFLDIRSPGLGDTAMYLCATSRDLLIRTPRDPQHFGDGTRLSIL.

The chain uses TRBV7-6 and TRBJ1-2, with D maybe TRBD1 (5 bases). Between the trimmed V and J ends, which lost 1 base and 2 bases, there was a span of 11 bases. The germline gives CDR1 SGHVS, CDR2 FNYEAQ. CDR3 length equals 15 residues. CDR3 in amino acids: CASSLVSGGNYGYTF. The CDR3 region has the DNA TGTGCCAGCAGCTTAGTGTCTGGGGGGAACTATGGCTACACCTTC.

The chain joins TRBV7-2 to TRBJ2-5; the D gene could be TRBD1 or TRBD2 (5 bases each). The CDR3 extends over 16 amino acids. Germline V CDR1 and CDR2: SGHTA, FQGNSA. V lost 5 bases and J 4 bases, leaving 20 bases between the germline ends. The CDR3 sequence: CASSDPPGPLGETQYF. The CDR3 DNA follows: TGTGCCAGCAGCGACCCACCGGGACCCCTGGGAGAGACCCAGTACTTC. The full variable domain, rest sourced from reference TRBV7-2 and TRBJ2-5, is GAGVSQSPSNKVTEKGKDVELRCDPISGHTALYWYRQSLGQGLEFLIYFQGNSAPDKSGLPSDRFSAERTGGSVSTLTIQRTQQEDSAVYLCASSDPPGPLGETQYFGPGTRLLVL.